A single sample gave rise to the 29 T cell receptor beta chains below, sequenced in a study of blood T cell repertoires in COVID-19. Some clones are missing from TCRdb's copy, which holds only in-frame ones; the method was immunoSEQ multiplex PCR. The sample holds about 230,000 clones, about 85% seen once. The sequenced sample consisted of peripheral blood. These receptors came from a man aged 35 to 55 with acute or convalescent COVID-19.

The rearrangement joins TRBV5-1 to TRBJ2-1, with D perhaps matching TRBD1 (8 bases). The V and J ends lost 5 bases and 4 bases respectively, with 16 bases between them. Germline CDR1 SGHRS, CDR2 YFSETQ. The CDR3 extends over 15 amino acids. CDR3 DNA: TGCGCCAGCAGAACCACAGGGGGGGATTACAATGAGCAGTTCTTC. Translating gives CASRTTGGDYNEQFF.

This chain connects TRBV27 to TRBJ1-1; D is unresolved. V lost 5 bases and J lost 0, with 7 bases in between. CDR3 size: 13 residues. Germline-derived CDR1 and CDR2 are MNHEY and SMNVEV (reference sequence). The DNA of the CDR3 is TGTGCCAGCAGTCCTATCTTGAACACTGAAGCTTTCTTT. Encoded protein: CASSPILNTEAFF.

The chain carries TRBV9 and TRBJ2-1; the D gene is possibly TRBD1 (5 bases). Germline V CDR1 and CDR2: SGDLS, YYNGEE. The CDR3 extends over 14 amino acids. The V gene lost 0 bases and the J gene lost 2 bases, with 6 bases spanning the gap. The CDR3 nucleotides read TGTGCCAGCAGCGTAGCAGGGACCTACAATGAGCAGTTCTTC. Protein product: CASSVAGTYNEQFF.

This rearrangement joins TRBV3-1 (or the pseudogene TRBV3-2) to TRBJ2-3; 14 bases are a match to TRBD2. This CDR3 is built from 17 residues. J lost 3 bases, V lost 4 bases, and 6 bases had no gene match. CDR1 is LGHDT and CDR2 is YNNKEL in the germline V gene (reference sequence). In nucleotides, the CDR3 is TGTGCCAGCAGCCTCCCGGGACTAGCGGGGGTAACAGATACGCAGTATTTT. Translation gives CASSLPGLAGVTDTQYF.

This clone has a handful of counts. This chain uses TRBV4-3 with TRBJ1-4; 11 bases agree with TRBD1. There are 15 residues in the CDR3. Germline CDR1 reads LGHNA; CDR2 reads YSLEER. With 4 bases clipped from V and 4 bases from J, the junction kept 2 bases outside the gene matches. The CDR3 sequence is CASSLGQGDNEKLFF. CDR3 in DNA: TGCGCCAGCAGCCTGGGACAGGGGGATAATGAAAAACTGTTTTTT.

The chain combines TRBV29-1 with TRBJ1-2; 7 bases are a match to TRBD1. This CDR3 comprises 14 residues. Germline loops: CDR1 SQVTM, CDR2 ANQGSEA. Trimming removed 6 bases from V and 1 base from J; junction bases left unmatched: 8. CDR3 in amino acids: CSVQGQGGNYGYTF. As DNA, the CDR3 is TGCAGCGTCCAAGGGCAGGGGGGTAACTATGGCTACACCTTC. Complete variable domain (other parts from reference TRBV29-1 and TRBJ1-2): SAVISQKPSRDICQRGTSLTIQCQVDSQVTMMFWYRQQPGQSLTLIATANQGSEATYESGFVIDKFPISRPNLTFSTLTVSNMSPEDSSIYLCSVQGQGGNYGYTFGSGTRLTVV.

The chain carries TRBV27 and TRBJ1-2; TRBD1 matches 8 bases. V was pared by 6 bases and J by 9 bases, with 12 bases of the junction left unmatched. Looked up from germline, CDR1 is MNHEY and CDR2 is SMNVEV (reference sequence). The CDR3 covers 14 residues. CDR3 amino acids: CASRVSGGGNSYTF. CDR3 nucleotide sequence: TGTGCCAGCAGGGTATCAGGGGGCGGCAATAGCTACACCTTC.

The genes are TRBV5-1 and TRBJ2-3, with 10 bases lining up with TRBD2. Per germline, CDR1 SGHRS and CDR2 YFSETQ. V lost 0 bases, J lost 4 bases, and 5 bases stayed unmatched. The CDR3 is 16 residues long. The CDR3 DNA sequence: TGCGCCAGCAGCTTGGAGATAGCGGGGGGACCAGATACGCAGTATTTT. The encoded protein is CASSLEIAGGPDTQYF.

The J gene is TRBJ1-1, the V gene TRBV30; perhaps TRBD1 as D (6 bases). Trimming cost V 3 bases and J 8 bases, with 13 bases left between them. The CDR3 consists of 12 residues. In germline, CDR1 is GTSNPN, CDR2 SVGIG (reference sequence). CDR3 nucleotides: TGTGCCTGGAGGGACAGACAGGTCGAAGCTTTCTTT. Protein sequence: CAWRDRQVEAFF.

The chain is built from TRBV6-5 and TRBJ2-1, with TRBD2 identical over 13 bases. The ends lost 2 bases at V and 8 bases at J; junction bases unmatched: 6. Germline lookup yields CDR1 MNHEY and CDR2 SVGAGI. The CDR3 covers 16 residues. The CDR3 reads CASSYLGLAGVHEQFF. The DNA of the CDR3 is TGTGCCAGCAGTTACCTCGGACTAGCGGGGGTTCATGAGCAGTTCTTC.

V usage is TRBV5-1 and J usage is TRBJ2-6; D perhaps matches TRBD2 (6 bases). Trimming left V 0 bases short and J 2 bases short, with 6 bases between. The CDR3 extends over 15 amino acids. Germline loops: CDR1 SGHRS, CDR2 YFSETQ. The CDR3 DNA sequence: TGCGCCAGCAGCTTGGCGGGGGCTGGGGCCAACGTCCTGACTTTC. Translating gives CASSLAGAGANVLTF.

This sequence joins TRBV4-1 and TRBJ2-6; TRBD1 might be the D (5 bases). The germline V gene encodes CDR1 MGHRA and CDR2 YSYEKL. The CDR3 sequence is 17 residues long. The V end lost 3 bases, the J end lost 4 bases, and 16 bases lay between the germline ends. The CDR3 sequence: CASSHAGGATGANVLTF. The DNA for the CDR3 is TGCGCCAGCAGCCACGCCGGTGGGGCGACAGGGGCCAACGTCCTGACTTTC.

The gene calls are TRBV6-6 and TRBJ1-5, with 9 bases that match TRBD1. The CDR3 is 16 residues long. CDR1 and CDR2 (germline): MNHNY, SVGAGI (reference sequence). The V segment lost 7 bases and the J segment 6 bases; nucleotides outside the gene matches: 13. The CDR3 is CASTRRTGGASQPQHF. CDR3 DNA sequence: TGTGCCAGCACCAGAAGAACAGGGGGCGCAAGTCAGCCCCAGCATTTT.

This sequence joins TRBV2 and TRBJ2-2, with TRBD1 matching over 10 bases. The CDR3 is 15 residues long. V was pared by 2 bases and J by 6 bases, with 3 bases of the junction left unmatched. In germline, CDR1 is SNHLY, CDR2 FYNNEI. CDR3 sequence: CASSEWDRGSGELFF. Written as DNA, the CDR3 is TGTGCCAGCAGTGAATGGGACAGGGGATCCGGGGAGCTGTTTTTT.

CDR3 coding DNA: TGTGCCAGCCGCGCAGGGACAGGACTTGGCTACACCTTC. Translated, it gives CASRAGTGLGYTF. The chain joins TRBV6-5 to TRBJ1-2, with 8 nucleotides matching TRBD1. The germline gives CDR1 MNHEY, CDR2 SVGAGI. The V segment lost 8 bases and the J segment 7 bases; nucleotides outside the gene matches: 9. This CDR3 contains 13 residues.

The CDR3 is CASSGIGYGYTF. CDR3 bases: TGTGCCAGCAGCGGGATAGGGTATGGCTACACCTTC. The V and J genes are TRBV6-5 and TRBJ1-2, with D uncertain. The ends were cut back, 6 bases at V and 5 bases at J, with 10 bases in the middle. The CDR3 has 12 residues. Looked up from germline, CDR1 is MNHEY and CDR2 is SVGAGI.

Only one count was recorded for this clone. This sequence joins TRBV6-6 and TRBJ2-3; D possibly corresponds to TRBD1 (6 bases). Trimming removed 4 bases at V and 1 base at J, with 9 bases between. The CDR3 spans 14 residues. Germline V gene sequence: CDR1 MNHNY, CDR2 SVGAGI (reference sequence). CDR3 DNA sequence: TGTGCCAGCAGTTGGTCAGGGGGCACAGATACGCAGTATTTT. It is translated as CASSWSGGTDTQYF.

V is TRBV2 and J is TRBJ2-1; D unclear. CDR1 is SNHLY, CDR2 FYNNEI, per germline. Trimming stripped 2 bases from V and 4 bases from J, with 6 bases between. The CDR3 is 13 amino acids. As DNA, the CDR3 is TGTGCCAGCAGTGAAACCAGTTACAATGAGCAGTTCTTC. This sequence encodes CASSETSYNEQFF. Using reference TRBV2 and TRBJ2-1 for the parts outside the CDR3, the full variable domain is EPEVTQTPSHQVTQMGQEVILRCVPISNHLYFYWYRQILGQKVEFLVSFYNNEISEKSEIFDDQFSVERPDGSNFTLKIRSTKLEDSAMYFCASSETSYNEQFFGPGTRLTVL.

The CDR3 DNA sequence: TGTGCCACCAGCAGAGAAGGGCAGGGCTACGAGCAGTACTTC. Amino acids: CATSREGQGYEQYF. The chain is built from TRBV15 and TRBJ2-7, with D maybe TRBD1 (5 bases). This CDR3 is built from 14 residues. CDR1 LNHNV and CDR2 YYDKDF come from the germline V gene (reference sequence). The V gene lost 0 bases and the J gene lost 3 bases, with 9 bases spanning the gap.

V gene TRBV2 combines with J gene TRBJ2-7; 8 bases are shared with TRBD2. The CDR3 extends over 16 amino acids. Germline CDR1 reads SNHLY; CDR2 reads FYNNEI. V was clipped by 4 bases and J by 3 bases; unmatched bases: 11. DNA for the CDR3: TGTGCCAGCAGTGGCGTGGAACTAGCGGCAAACTACGAGCAGTACTTC. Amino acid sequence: CASSGVELAANYEQYF.

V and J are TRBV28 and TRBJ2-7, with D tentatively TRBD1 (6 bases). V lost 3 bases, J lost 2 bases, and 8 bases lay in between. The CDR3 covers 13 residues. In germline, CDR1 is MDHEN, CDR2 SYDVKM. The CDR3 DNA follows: TGTGCCAGCAGTTTCAGGGGTACCTACGAGCAGTACTTC. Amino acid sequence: CASSFRGTYEQYF. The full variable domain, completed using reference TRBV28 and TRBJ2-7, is DVKVTQSSRYLVKRTGEKVFLECVQDMDHENMFWYRQDPGLGLRLIYFSYDVKMKEKGDIPEGYSVSREKKERFSLILESASTNQTSMYLCASSFRGTYEQYFGPGTRLTVT.

Here the CDR3 DNA reads TGTGCCAGCAGCTTTAGCGGGGGGAGCACAGATACGCAGTATTTT. It translates to CASSFSGGSTDTQYF. This chain connects TRBV11-2 to TRBJ2-3; TRBD2 agrees at 10 bases. With 3 bases clipped from V and 0 bases from J, the junction kept 0 bases outside the gene matches. CDR1 is SGHAT, CDR2 FQNNGV, per germline. The CDR3 is made up of 15 amino acids. Combining the CDR3 with reference TRBV11-2 and TRBJ2-3 gives the whole variable domain EAGVAQSPRYKIIEKRQSVAFWCNPISGHATLYWYQQILGQGPKLLIQFQNNGVVDDSQLPKDRFSAERLKGVDSTLKIQPAKLEDSAVYLCASSFSGGSTDTQYFGPGTRLTVL.

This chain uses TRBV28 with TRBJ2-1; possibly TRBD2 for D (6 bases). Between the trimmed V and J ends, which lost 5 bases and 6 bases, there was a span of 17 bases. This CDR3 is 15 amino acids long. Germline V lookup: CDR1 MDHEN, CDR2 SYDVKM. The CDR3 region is CASSHGATGGNEQFF. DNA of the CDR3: TGTGCCAGCAGTCACGGGGCCACCGGGGGCAATGAGCAGTTCTTC.

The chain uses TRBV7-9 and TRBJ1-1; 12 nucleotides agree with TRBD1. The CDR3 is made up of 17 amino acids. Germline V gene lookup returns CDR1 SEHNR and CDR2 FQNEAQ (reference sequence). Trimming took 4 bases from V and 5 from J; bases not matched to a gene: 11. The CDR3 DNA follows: TGTGCCAGCAGCTACCACCGGGACAGGGGGCGAGGTACTGAAGCTTTCTTT. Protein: CASSYHRDRGRGTEAFF. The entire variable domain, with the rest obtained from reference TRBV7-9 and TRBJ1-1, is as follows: DTGVSQNPRHKITKRGQNVTFRCDPISEHNRLYWYRQTLGQGPEFLTYFQNEAQLEKSRLLSDRFSAERPKGSFSTLEIQRTEQGDSAMYLCASSYHRDRGRGTEAFFGQGTRLTVV.

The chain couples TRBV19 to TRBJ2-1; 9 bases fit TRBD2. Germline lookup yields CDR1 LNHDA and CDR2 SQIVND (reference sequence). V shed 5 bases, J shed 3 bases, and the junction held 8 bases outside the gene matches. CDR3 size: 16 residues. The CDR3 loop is CASSVSAGGGYNEQFF. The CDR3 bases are TGTGCCAGTAGTGTATCAGCGGGGGGAGGCTACAATGAGCAGTTCTTC.

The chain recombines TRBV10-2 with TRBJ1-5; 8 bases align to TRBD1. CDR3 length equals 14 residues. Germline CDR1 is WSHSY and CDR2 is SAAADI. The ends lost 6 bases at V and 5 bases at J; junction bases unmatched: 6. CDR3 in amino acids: CASSDRGGDQPQHF. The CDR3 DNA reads TGCGCCAGCAGCGACAGGGGAGGAGATCAGCCCCAGCATTTT.

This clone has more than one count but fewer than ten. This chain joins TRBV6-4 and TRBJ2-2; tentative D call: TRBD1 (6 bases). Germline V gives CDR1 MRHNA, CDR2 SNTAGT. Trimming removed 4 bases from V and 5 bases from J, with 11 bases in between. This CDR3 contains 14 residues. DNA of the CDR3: TGTGCCAGCAGTGGGGACACCGGGACCGGGGAGCTGTTTTTT. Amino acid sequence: CASSGDTGTGELFF.

As DNA, the CDR3 is TGTGCCAGCAGCGTAGGGAGCGAACGGGACAGAGAGACCCAGTACTTC. Its translation is CASSVGSERDRETQYF. V and J are TRBV9 and TRBJ2-5, with 7 bases that match TRBD1. Germline CDR1 and CDR2: SGDLS and YYNGEE. Trimming took 0 bases from V and 4 from J; bases not matched to a gene: 9. The CDR3 has 16 residues.

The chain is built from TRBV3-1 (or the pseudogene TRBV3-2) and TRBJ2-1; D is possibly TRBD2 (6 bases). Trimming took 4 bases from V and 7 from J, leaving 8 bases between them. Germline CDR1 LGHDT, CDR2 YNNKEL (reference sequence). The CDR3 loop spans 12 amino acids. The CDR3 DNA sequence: TGTGCCAGCAGCCTTAGCGGAAATGAGCAGTTCTTC. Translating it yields CASSLSGNEQFF.